Shown below are 29 T cell receptor beta chains from a single sample sequenced in a study of shared clonotypes between healthy human individuals. The assay was immunoSEQ multiplex PCR, and TCRdb's table has in-frame clones only and misses some. The sample lists some 530,000 clones; 70% to 85% were seen once. What was sequenced was PBMCs. The receptors were sampled from a woman aged 40 to 50 in good health. Some clones in this sample may be carry-over from other donors' samples.

V gene TRBV28 combines with J gene TRBJ2-1; 9 nucleotides agree with TRBD2. The CDR3 has 16 residues. Germline assignment: CDR1 MDHEN and CDR2 SYDVKM. Trimming took 6 bases from V and 8 from J; bases not matched to a gene: 14. CDR3 in DNA: TGTGCCAGCAGCAAAGGAATAGCGGGAGCCCTGGATGAGCAGTTCTTC. This sequence encodes CASSKGIAGALDEQFF.

This chain links TRBV4-3 with TRBJ2-7; D is perhaps TRBD2 (5 bases). Germline assignment: CDR1 LGHNA and CDR2 YSLEER. The CDR3 has 16 amino acids. The ends were cut back, 0 bases at V and 7 bases at J, with 19 bases in the middle. CDR3 DNA sequence: TGCGCCAGCAGCCAAGATCCGGTCTCCTTAGGGAGAGAGCAGTACTTC. Amino acid sequence: CASSQDPVSLGREQYF.

A single count supports this clone. CDR3 in amino acids: CASSLEGLLGHEQYF. DNA of the CDR3: TGTGCCAGCAGCTTAGAGGGCCTACTGGGTCACGAGCAGTACTTC. The chain has TRBV4-2 and TRBJ2-7; tentatively, D is TRBD2 (5 bases). Trimming cost V 5 bases and J 5 bases, with 19 bases left between them. CDR1 and CDR2 from the germline V gene are LGHNA and YNFKEQ. The CDR3 extends over 15 amino acids.

This chain connects TRBV2 to TRBJ1-5; D is possibly TRBD1 (6 bases). Trimming took 6 bases from V and 5 from J, leaving 11 bases between them. This CDR3 spans 13 amino acids. The germline V gene encodes CDR1 SNHLY and CDR2 FYNNEI. The CDR3 DNA reads as TGTGCCAGCAGAAACAGGGCGGATCAGCCCCAGCATTTT. It translates to CASRNRADQPQHF.

CDR3 sequence: CASKGDNSPLHF. The CDR3 DNA is TGTGCCAGCAAGGGAGACAATTCACCCCTCCACTTT. This sequence joins TRBV6-6 and TRBJ1-6; no definite D call. Germline V gives CDR1 MNHNY, CDR2 SVGAGI (reference sequence). The CDR3 totals 12 residues. Deletions cut 7 bases from V and 7 bases from J, with 8 bases between.

This clone is a singleton in its sample. V and J are TRBV2 and TRBJ2-5, with TRBD1 matching over 9 bases. TRBJ2-7 explains the end of the DNA better; the J call may be wrong. The germline CDR1 and CDR2 sequences are SNHLY and FYNNEI. This CDR3 is built from 16 residues. CDR3 residues: CASTTSPGTGSDEQYF. For the CDR3, the DNA is TGTGCCAGCACCACATCCCCCGGGACAGGGTCGGACGAGCAGTACTTC.

The V and J genes are TRBV5-1 and TRBJ2-5, with 7 bases aligning to TRBD1. The CDR3 runs to 14 residues. CDR1 SGHRS and CDR2 YFSETQ come from the germline V gene. V shed 6 bases, J shed 1 base, and the junction held 6 bases outside the gene matches. Here the CDR3 reads CASKFGTAQETQYF. The CDR3 nucleotides are TGCGCCAGCAAATTCGGGACAGCCCAAGAGACCCAGTACTTC.

The genes are TRBV5-1 and TRBJ2-2; the D gene is possibly TRBD2 (5 bases). V lost 4 bases, J lost 8 bases, and 9 bases lay in between. Per germline, CDR1 SGHRS and CDR2 YFSETQ. The CDR3 has 12 amino acids. This CDR3 is CASSRSGGELFF. The CDR3, as DNA: TGCGCCAGCAGCAGAAGCGGAGGGGAGCTGTTTTTT.

This chain uses TRBV27 with TRBJ1-2; D gene unclear. Trimming shortened V by 4 bases and J by 1 base, and 4 bases separated the two germline ends. The CDR3 sequence is 12 residues long. Germline values: CDR1 MNHEY, CDR2 SMNVEV (reference sequence). For the CDR3, the DNA is TGTGCCAGCAGTTCCCGTAACTATGGCTACACCTTC. It specifies CASSSRNYGYTF.

The chain recombines TRBV18 with TRBJ1-2; no clear D. Looked up from germline, CDR1 is KGHSH and CDR2 is LQKENI. With 1 base removed from V and 4 bases from J, the gap between germline ends came to 10 bases. The CDR3 runs 14 residues. The CDR3 nucleotides are TGTGCCAGCTCACCACAAGACCGAAGCTATGGCTACACCTTC. This translates into CASSPQDRSYGYTF.

The gene calls are TRBV30 and TRBJ1-1, with a weak D call TRBD1 (5 bases). There are 13 residues in the CDR3. V was shortened by 3 bases and J by 5 bases, with 13 bases between the two germline ends. Germline CDR1 is GTSNPN and CDR2 is SVGIG (reference sequence). The DNA of the CDR3 is TGTGCCTGGAGCCCGGGACGAATGACTGAAGCTTTCTTT. It codes for CAWSPGRMTEAFF.

CDR3 sequence: CASSDGQANIQYF. The CDR3 bases are TGTGCCAGCAGTGACGGACAGGCTAACATTCAGTACTTC. The gene calls are TRBV6-1 and TRBJ2-4; TRBD1 matches 7 bases. The CDR3 runs to 13 residues. Germline-derived CDR1 and CDR2 are MNHNS and SASEGT. J gave up 7 bases and V 3 bases, and 3 bases lay outside the gene matches.

V gene TRBV7-8 combines with J gene TRBJ2-1; D not certain. This CDR3 comprises 12 residues. Germline CDR1 is SGHVS and CDR2 is FQNEAQ. Trimming pared 1 base from V and 15 bases from J, leaving 13 bases between. CDR3 sequence (DNA): TGTGCCAGCAGCTTAGAAGTTCACCCCATGTTCTTC. Translated, it gives CASSLEVHPMFF.

The gene calls are TRBV6-1 and TRBJ2-3, with D tentatively TRBD2 (6 bases). This CDR3 region has 14 residues. V lost 7 bases and J 4 bases, leaving 15 bases between the germline ends. The germline V gene encodes CDR1 MNHNS and CDR2 SASEGT. The CDR3 DNA reads as TGTGCCAGCACCCTCGGGAGTGGTTCAGATACGCAGTATTTT. This sequence encodes CASTLGSGSDTQYF.

The chain joins TRBV4-2 to TRBJ1-6; the D is unclear. This CDR3 has 11 amino acids. Germline CDR1 reads LGHNA; CDR2 reads YNFKEQ. The ends were cut back, 7 bases at V and 9 bases at J, with 7 bases in the middle. The CDR3 nucleotides are TGTGCCAGCACCCATACTTCACCCCTCCACTTT. It translates to CASTHTSPLHF.

This chain joins TRBV4-2 and TRBJ2-2, with 9 bases identical to TRBD2. The CDR3 covers 16 residues. Looked up from germline, CDR1 is LGHNA and CDR2 is YNFKEQ. Trimming removed 0 bases from V and 6 bases from J; junction bases left unmatched: 5. The DNA of the CDR3 is TGTGCCAGCAGCCAAGATGGGGCGGGAGGGTCCGGGGAGCTGTTTTTT. This sequence encodes CASSQDGAGGSGELFF.

The chain has TRBV11-2 and TRBJ1-2, with 8 bases identical to TRBD1. Germline V lookup: CDR1 SGHAT, CDR2 FQNNGV. This CDR3 has 16 residues. V lost 4 bases to trimming and J lost 8 bases; unmatched junction nucleotides: 15. CDR3 bases: TGTGCCAGCAGCTCCACGACAGGGGCGCACTCTTGGGGCTACACCTTC. This encodes CASSSTTGAHSWGYTF.

This clone was picked up a small number of times. The rearrangement links TRBV5-1 to TRBJ1-1; TRBD1 is a possible D gene (5 bases). The length of the CDR3 is 14 residues. The germline V gene has CDR1 SGHRS and CDR2 YFSETQ. V was shortened by 0 bases and J by 4 bases, with 10 bases between the two germline ends. The CDR3 spells CASSLDRSGTEAFF. CDR3 coding DNA: TGCGCCAGCAGCTTGGACAGGAGTGGCACTGAAGCTTTCTTT.

This chain connects TRBV5-8 to TRBJ2-3; D is unresolved. The CDR3 sequence is 15 residues long. With 0 bases removed from V and 3 bases from J, the gap between germline ends came to 11 bases. Germline V gene lookup returns CDR1 SGHTS and CDR2 YDEGEE. CDR3 loop: CASSLGPEPTDTQYF. The CDR3 DNA reads as TGTGCCAGCAGCTTGGGTCCGGAGCCGACAGATACGCAGTATTTT.

The V and J genes are TRBV28 and TRBJ2-7; 7 bases map to TRBD1. CDR1 is MDHEN and CDR2 is SYDVKM in the germline V gene. The CDR3 is made up of 13 amino acids. The ends lost 8 bases at V and 4 bases at J; junction bases unmatched: 8. The CDR3 DNA sequence: TGTGCCAGCCTCCGAGGGACAGCGTACGAGCAGTACTTC. It encodes CASLRGTAYEQYF.

The chain uses TRBV21-1 and TRBJ2-7; the listed D gene, TRBD2, was not tested against the DNA. TRBV21-1 represents a pseudogene. The CDR3 sequence is 17 residues long. The CDR3: CASSLGGGLPGRYEQYF. DNA of the CDR3: TGTGCCAGCAGCCTAGGGGGGGGACTGCCGGGACGCTACGAGCAGTACTTC.

The chain uses TRBV7-3 and TRBJ2-5; 7 nucleotides agree with TRBD2. Trimming at V came to 5 bases and at J to 5 bases, leaving 8 bases not matched to a gene. Germline V gene sequence: CDR1 SGHTA, CDR2 FQGTGA. The CDR3 sequence is 14 residues long. The CDR3 DNA reads TGTGCCAGCAGCCGGGGAGGGGCGGGTGAGACCCAGTACTTC. Translation: CASSRGGAGETQYF.

This chain uses TRBV4-2 with TRBJ2-5, with TRBD1 matching over 12 bases. Trimming cost V 3 bases and J 5 bases; bases outside gene matches: 4. The CDR3 sequence is 15 residues long. Germline loops: CDR1 LGHNA, CDR2 YNFKEQ. The CDR3 loop reads CASSQGTGGWETQYF. The CDR3 nucleotides read TGTGCCAGCAGCCAGGGGACAGGGGGCTGGGAGACCCAGTACTTC.

The rearrangement links TRBV27 to TRBJ2-7; tentatively, D is TRBD2 (5 bases). Germline V gives CDR1 MNHEY, CDR2 SMNVEV (reference sequence). V dropped 2 bases and J dropped 2 bases, with 7 bases sitting between them. CDR3 size: 13 residues. The CDR3 protein is CASSLTGTYEQYF. The CDR3 coding sequence is TGTGCCAGCAGTTTAACCGGGACCTACGAGCAGTACTTC.

This chain joins TRBV19 and TRBJ2-7; 10 nucleotides agree with TRBD1. Germline loops: CDR1 LNHDA, CDR2 SQIVND (reference sequence). With V trimmed by 6 bases and J by 5 bases, 13 bases remained unmatched. The CDR3 contains 16 residues. In nucleotides, the CDR3 is TGTGCCAGTAGGGACAGGGGGTCAACCGGCGCACACGAGCAGTACTTC. It specifies CASRDRGSTGAHEQYF.

DNA of the CDR3: TGTGCCATCACCCAGGGGGGGGCAGATACGCAGTATTTT. It translates to CAITQGGADTQYF. The chain has TRBV10-3 and TRBJ2-3, with D perhaps TRBD1 or TRBD2 (7 bases each). CDR1 is ENHRY and CDR2 is SYGVKD in the germline V gene. V shed 7 bases and J shed 4 bases, with 12 bases lying between them. This CDR3 has 13 amino acids.

V is TRBV5-1 and J is TRBJ2-5; either TRBD1 or TRBD2 may fit D (6 bases each). Germline CDR1 reads SGHRS; CDR2 reads YFSETQ. Trimming left V 0 bases short and J 5 bases short, with 17 bases between. The CDR3 is made up of 16 amino acids. The DNA of the CDR3 is TGCGCCAGCAGCTTGGCCCAGCCGTGGAGGGGGGAGACCCAGTACTTC. It specifies CASSLAQPWRGETQYF.

The J gene is TRBJ2-3, the V gene TRBV28, with 15 bases fitting TRBD2. CDR3 size: 20 residues. V shed 4 bases and J 3 bases; nucleotides not matched to a gene: 14. Germline V gene data show CDR1 as MDHEN and CDR2 as SYDVKM. The DNA of the CDR3 is TGTGCCAGCAGTTCTCCCCACGCGGGACTAGCGGGAGGTAGGACAGATACGCAGTATTTT. Protein product: CASSSPHAGLAGGRTDTQYF.

The rearrangement links TRBV9 to TRBJ2-1, with TRBD1 matching over 7 bases. The germline V gene has CDR1 SGDLS and CDR2 YYNGEE. This CDR3 spans 14 amino acids. V lost 0 bases to trimming and J lost 9 bases; unmatched junction nucleotides: 6. The CDR3 sequence is CASSVGRGKGEQFF. The CDR3 bases are TGTGCCAGCAGCGTAGGCAGGGGGAAGGGTGAGCAGTTCTTC.